The 27 T cell receptor beta chains listed next were all sequenced from one sample in a study of vaccination effects on CD4 cells after COVID-19. The assay was immunoSEQ multiplex PCR, and TCRdb's table has in-frame clones only and misses some. The data contain under 70,000 clones, less than 80% of them singletons. Their antigens are not known. Antigen-specific CD4+ T cells were expanded with viral peptide pools in the ViraFEST assay before sequencing. Upon completion of 10 to 11 days in culture, CD4+ T cells were isolated. In the vaccine recipients, nucleocapsid antibodies were negative and there was no prior SARS-CoV-2 infection. Sequenced here: CD4+ T cells from PBMCs cultured with HCoV-OC43 spike peptides, sampled before COVID-19 vaccination. Subset specified: HCoV-OC43 spike overlapping peptide pool stimulation. Receptor source: a human donor who received a COVID-19 vaccine.

The chain carries TRBV3-1 (or the pseudogene TRBV3-2) and TRBJ2-5; D gene unclear. The CDR3 length is 13 residues. V lost 6 bases and J lost 5, with 13 bases in between. Germline CDR1 reads LGHDT; CDR2 reads YNNKEL (reference sequence). This CDR3 reads CASSFYLGETQYF. The CDR3 DNA is TGTGCCAGCAGTTTCTATCTGGGGGAGACCCAGTACTTC.

This clone was counted between two and nine times. The chain has TRBV5-1 and TRBJ1-2, with 12 bases matching TRBD1. With V trimmed by 0 bases and J by 4 bases, 1 base remained unmatched. This CDR3 has 15 residues. In germline, CDR1 is SGHRS, CDR2 YFSETQ. CDR3 DNA sequence: TGCGCCAGCAGCTTGGGGGACAGGGGGCTCTATGGCTACACCTTC. Its protein is CASSLGDRGLYGYTF.

In DNA, the CDR3 is TGTGCCAGCAGCCATACGACAGGGGACTACGAGCAGTACGTC. Amino acid sequence: CASSHTTGDYEQYV. This chain links TRBV27 with TRBJ2-7, with 8 positions matching TRBD1. Germline trimming cut 6 bases from V and 3 bases from J; bases unmatched to any gene: 7. The CDR3 covers 14 residues. The germline V gene encodes CDR1 MNHEY and CDR2 SMNVEV (reference sequence).

This CDR3 reads CASSLTGYSGELFF. The CDR3 DNA is TGCGCCAGCAGCTTGACAGGGTATTCCGGGGAGCTGTTTTTT. The rearrangement uses TRBV5-1 and TRBJ2-2; D is possibly TRBD1 (6 bases). V shed 1 base and J shed 6 bases, with 10 bases lying between them. The CDR3 extends over 14 amino acids. Per the germline V gene, CDR1 is SGHRS and CDR2 is YFSETQ.

The chain has TRBV19 and TRBJ1-1; D not resolved. This CDR3 contains 15 residues. Germline lookup yields CDR1 LNHDA and CDR2 SQIVND (reference sequence). Trimming removed 4 bases at V and 0 bases at J, with 12 bases between. The DNA of the CDR3 is TGTGCCAGTAGTAAGGACGGAACCATGAACACTGAAGCTTTCTTT. Translation: CASSKDGTMNTEAFF.

The chain uses TRBV3-1 (or the pseudogene TRBV3-2) and TRBJ2-4; TRBD2 might be the D (7 bases). Germline V lookup: CDR1 LGHDT, CDR2 YNNKEL (reference sequence). CDR3 length: 17 amino acids. The V end lost 4 bases, the J end lost 0 bases, and 16 bases lay between the germline ends. The CDR3 loop reads CASSRWGGGLAKNIQYF. The CDR3 bases are TGTGCCAGCAGCCGCTGGGGAGGGGGATTAGCCAAAAACATTCAGTACTTC.

The J gene is TRBJ1-4, the V gene TRBV5-8; weak D call: TRBD1 (5 bases). V was clipped by 2 bases and J by 3 bases, with 14 bases between them. Germline assignment: CDR1 SGHTS and CDR2 YDEGEE. This CDR3 is 16 amino acids long. The DNA for the CDR3 is TGTGCCAGCAGCTTTAGGCAGGGTTCGGCTAATGAAAAACTGTTTTTT. Amino acids: CASSFRQGSANEKLFF. Full variable domain (remainder filled in from reference TRBV5-8 and TRBJ1-4): EAGVTQSPTHLIKTRGQQATLRCSPISGHTSVYWYQQALGLGLQFLLWYDEGEERNRGNFPPRFSGRQFPNYSSELNVNALELEDSALYLCASSFRQGSANEKLFFGSGTQLSVL.

The table lists this clone with a count of one. This chain connects TRBV28 to TRBJ1-2; 8 nucleotides align to TRBD1. V was clipped by 5 bases and J by 7 bases; unmatched bases: 12. The CDR3 runs 15 residues. Per the germline V gene, CDR1 is MDHEN and CDR2 is SYDVKM. CDR3 in amino acids: CASSISGTGTLGYTF. The CDR3 DNA follows: TGTGCCAGCAGTATATCCGGGACAGGAACTCTTGGCTACACCTTC.

As concerns this clone: This specimen includes other DNA sequences encoding the same CDR3. The rearrangement uses TRBV20-1 and TRBJ2-2; D is unclear. V was cut by 3 bases and J by 5 bases, with 4 bases left in between. Germline CDR1 is DFQATT and CDR2 is SNEGSKA (reference sequence). CDR3 length equals 11 residues. This CDR3 reads CSASGTGELFF. The DNA of the CDR3 is TGCAGTGCTAGCGGTACCGGGGAGCTGTTTTTT.

The chain carries TRBV18 and TRBJ2-3, with D perhaps matching TRBD1 (5 bases). The CDR3 spans 14 residues. Deletions cut 6 bases from V and 2 bases from J, with 12 bases between. Germline CDR1 and CDR2: KGHSH and LQKENI. In nucleotides, the CDR3 is TGTGCCAGCTCCCCGACAGATATCACAGATACGCAGTATTTT. This sequence encodes CASSPTDITDTQYF.

The chain links TRBV5-4 to TRBJ1-6; no definite D call. The V end was cut by 3 bases, the J end by 7 bases, with 8 bases between. CDR1 is SGHNT, CDR2 YYREEE, per germline (reference sequence). The length of the CDR3 is 13 residues. CDR3 sequence (DNA): TGTGCCAGCAGCTCGCAACCGAATTCACCCCTCCACTTT. It codes for CASSSQPNSPLHF.

The chain's CDR3 is CASSSDRGTGELFF. CDR3 bases: TGTGCCAGCAGTTCCGACAGGGGCACCGGGGAGCTGTTTTTT. This chain connects TRBV21-1 to TRBJ2-2; whether TRBD1, the table's D call, matches the DNA was not checked. TRBV21-1 is flagged as a pseudogene. The CDR3 runs 14 residues.

V and J are TRBV28 and TRBJ1-4; possible D gene TRBD1, 5 bases. V lost 2 bases to trimming and J lost 1 base, with 8 bases between them. CDR3 length equals 15 residues. In germline, CDR1 is MDHEN, CDR2 SYDVKM. In DNA, the CDR3 is TGTGCCAGCAGTTTAGGGGGGGTAACTAATGAAAAACTGTTTTTT. This codes for CASSLGGVTNEKLFF.

The rearrangement uses TRBV3-1 (or the pseudogene TRBV3-2) and TRBJ2-7; TRBD1 might be the D (5 bases). Germline V gives CDR1 LGHDT, CDR2 YNNKEL (reference sequence). V gave up 2 bases and J gave up 2 bases, with 13 bases separating them. The CDR3 covers 15 residues. The CDR3 spells CASSQSPDTTYEQYV. DNA of the CDR3: TGTGCCAGCAGCCAATCGCCGGACACGACCTACGAGCAGTACGTC.

The V call is TRBV15, the J call TRBJ1-1; D perhaps matches TRBD1 (6 bases). The CDR3 is 16 residues long. V dropped 6 bases and J dropped 1 base, with 18 bases sitting between them. Germline assignment: CDR1 LNHNV and CDR2 YYDKDF (reference sequence). The CDR3 region has the DNA TGTGCCACCAGAAGAACAGGGCTAGGAAAGAACACTGAAGCTTTCTTT. Its protein product is CATRRTGLGKNTEAFF. Supplemented by reference TRBV15 and TRBJ1-1, the full variable domain reads DAMVIQNPRYQVTQFGKPVTLSCSQTLNHNVMYWYQQKSSQAPKLLFHYYDKDFNNEADTPDNFQSRRPNTSFCFLDIRSPGLGDTAMYLCATRRTGLGKNTEAFFGQGTRLTVV.

The chain has TRBV5-4 and TRBJ2-5; the D gene is possibly TRBD1 (6 bases). Per germline, CDR1 SGHNT and CDR2 YYREEE (reference sequence). The CDR3 runs to 15 residues. Between the trimmed V and J ends, which lost 0 bases and 5 bases, there was a span of 14 bases. The CDR3 protein is CASSLGQGNRETQYF. In DNA, the CDR3 is TGTGCCAGCAGCTTGGGCCAGGGGAATAGGGAGACCCAGTACTTC.

The chain couples TRBV18 to TRBJ2-5; 10 bases agree with TRBD2. The CDR3 has 16 amino acids. Germline V gene lookup returns CDR1 KGHSH and CDR2 LQKENI. V trimming: 3 bases; J trimming: 0 bases; junction bases outside the gene matches: 4. Here the CDR3 DNA reads TGTGCCAGCTCACCTCTAGGACTAGCGGACCAAGAGACCCAGTACTTC. Its translation: CASSPLGLADQETQYF.

This clone was seen more than once but under ten times. The chain employs TRBV9 and TRBJ2-1; perhaps TRBD1 as D (6 bases). Germline loops: CDR1 SGDLS, CDR2 YYNGEE. The CDR3 contains 14 residues. The V gene lost 0 bases and the J gene lost 5 bases, with 9 bases spanning the gap. CDR3 in amino acids: CASSVDRGNNEQFF. The DNA of the CDR3 is TGTGCCAGCAGCGTAGATAGGGGGAACAATGAGCAGTTCTTC.

V and J are TRBV6-5 and TRBJ2-7; 9 bases map to TRBD1. The CDR3 extends over 15 amino acids. CDR1 is MNHEY, CDR2 SVGAGI, per germline. The V gene end was trimmed by 6 bases and the J gene end by 5 bases; junction bases not matched to a gene: 11. CDR3: CASSRNRGRTNEQYV. The CDR3 DNA sequence: TGTGCCAGCAGCCGCAACAGGGGGCGAACGAACGAGCAGTACGTC.

The chain combines TRBV2 with TRBJ2-7; D unresolved. Germline-derived CDR1 and CDR2 are SNHLY and FYNNEI. This CDR3 region has 12 residues. V was clipped by 4 bases and J by 5 bases, with 9 bases between them. In DNA, the CDR3 is TGTGCCAGCAGTGCCAGCAGCAACGAGCAGTACGTC. Its translation is CASSASSNEQYV.

The rearrangement joins TRBV10-2 to TRBJ2-1; 16 bases fit TRBD2. Germline V gene sequence: CDR1 WSHSY, CDR2 SAAADI. This CDR3 is 18 amino acids long. With V trimmed by 6 bases and J by 6 bases, 11 bases remained unmatched. In nucleotides, the CDR3 is TGCGCCAGCAGGGGGGGACTAGCGGGGGGGAGCCGGAGCAATGAGCAGTTCTTC. This codes for CASRGGLAGGSRSNEQFF.

This clone was observed a single time. The V gene is TRBV24-1, the J gene TRBJ1-6; D not certain. The CDR3 extends over 14 amino acids. Germline lookup yields CDR1 KGHDR and CDR2 SFDVKD. Trimming removed 4 bases at V and 5 bases at J, with 8 bases between. For the CDR3, the DNA is TGTGCCACCAGTGACGGACGGAATAATTCACCCCTCCACTTT. Protein sequence: CATSDGRNNSPLHF.

The V call is TRBV27, the J call TRBJ1-2; a possible D gene is TRBD1 (5 bases). The CDR3 totals 15 residues. V was clipped by 5 bases and J by 8 bases, with 21 bases between them. Germline CDR1 is MNHEY and CDR2 is SMNVEV (reference sequence). The CDR3 reads CASSPQRWGPGGYTF. The CDR3 DNA reads as TGTGCCAGCAGTCCACAACGATGGGGACCCGGGGGCTACACCTTC.

This clone was observed a few times. The rearrangement links TRBV7-9 to TRBJ2-2; TRBD2 matches at 11 bases. V gave up 5 bases and J gave up 5 bases; unmatched junction bases: 4. Germline CDR1 reads SEHNR; CDR2 reads FQNEAQ (reference sequence). The CDR3 spans 15 residues. The CDR3 loop reads CASSPSGGWTGELFF. The CDR3, as DNA: TGTGCCAGCAGCCCTAGCGGGGGGTGGACCGGGGAGCTGTTTTTT.

The gene calls are TRBV7-9 and TRBJ2-4, with D perhaps matching TRBD1 (7 bases). The germline V gene has CDR1 SEHNR and CDR2 FQNEAQ (reference sequence). The CDR3 runs to 16 residues. The V end was cut by 5 bases, the J end by 0 bases, with 14 bases between. CDR3: CASSPRQGLAKNIQYF. CDR3 in DNA: TGTGCCAGCAGCCCCCGACAGGGACTAGCCAAAAACATTCAGTACTTC.

The rearrangement uses TRBV5-1 and TRBJ1-1; a possible D gene is TRBD1 (5 bases). The CDR3 covers 14 residues. V lost 1 base and J 2 bases, leaving 9 bases between the germline ends. Per the germline V gene, CDR1 is SGHRS and CDR2 is YFSETQ. The CDR3: CASSLSGANTEAFF. DNA for the CDR3: TGCGCCAGCAGCTTGAGTGGGGCTAACACTGAAGCTTTCTTT.

J is TRBJ1-4 and V is TRBV5-1; TRBD1 agrees at 10 bases. V shed 4 bases and J 7 bases; nucleotides not matched to a gene: 4. Germline V gene data show CDR1 as SGHRS and CDR2 as YFSETQ. This CDR3 has 14 amino acids. CDR3 amino acids: CASSRTGGGEKLFF. In DNA form, the CDR3 reads TGCGCCAGCAGCCGGACAGGGGGAGGTGAAAAACTGTTTTTT.